A selection of T cell receptor beta chains follows, all from one sample in a study of blood T cells in healthy people across ages. One entry per CDR3 protein results from TCRdb running MiXCR on the 5' RACE reads. The data contain some 1,800,000 distinct CDR3 sequences, about two fifths of them singletons. Sequencing input: blood. The receptors shown here come from a human donor in good health. The conserved cysteine and the conserved F or W are not part of the CDR3 here.

J,V,CDR3
TRBJ1-5,TRBV28,ASRHPGQGVQDSNQPQH
TRBJ2-4,TRBV7-3,ASSQRSGAGIQY
TRBJ1-5,TRBV6-5,ASSLTVPVGQPQH
TRBJ1-2,TRBV29-1,SVEAGTGFSYT
TRBJ2-7,TRBV5-1,ASAAGLAGVNEQY
TRBJ2-1,TRBV6-6,ASSAPGQGIYNEQF
TRBJ1-6,TRBV20-1,SAIVGRASYNSPLH
TRBJ1-4,TRBV29-1,SVEGTLSTNEKLF
TRBJ1-2,TRBV27,ASSLLGGLPMRYT
TRBJ1-6,TRBV9,ASSVVGGVPPLH
TRBJ1-2,TRBV5-1,ASSGTPMDGYT
TRBJ2-3,TRBV7-2,ASSLVPRGRVADTQY
TRBJ2-1,TRBV10-3,AISRLAGGTYNGQF
TRBJ1-5,TRBV6-6,ASSYVLNQPQH
TRBJ2-5,TRBV6-6,ASRRAGQETQY
TRBJ1-1,TRBV4-3,ASSQLTGTDTEAF
TRBJ2-5,TRBV10-3,AIAGVRGETQY
TRBJ2-3,TRBV10-3,AIGGTDDTDTQY
TRBJ1-1,TRBV11-3,ASSPGTEPGLDAF
TRBJ2-3,TRBV7-2,ASSSPVGRTDTQY
TRBJ2-3,TRBV28,ASSQPGSTDTQY
TRBJ2-5,TRBV29-1,SVPDQETQY